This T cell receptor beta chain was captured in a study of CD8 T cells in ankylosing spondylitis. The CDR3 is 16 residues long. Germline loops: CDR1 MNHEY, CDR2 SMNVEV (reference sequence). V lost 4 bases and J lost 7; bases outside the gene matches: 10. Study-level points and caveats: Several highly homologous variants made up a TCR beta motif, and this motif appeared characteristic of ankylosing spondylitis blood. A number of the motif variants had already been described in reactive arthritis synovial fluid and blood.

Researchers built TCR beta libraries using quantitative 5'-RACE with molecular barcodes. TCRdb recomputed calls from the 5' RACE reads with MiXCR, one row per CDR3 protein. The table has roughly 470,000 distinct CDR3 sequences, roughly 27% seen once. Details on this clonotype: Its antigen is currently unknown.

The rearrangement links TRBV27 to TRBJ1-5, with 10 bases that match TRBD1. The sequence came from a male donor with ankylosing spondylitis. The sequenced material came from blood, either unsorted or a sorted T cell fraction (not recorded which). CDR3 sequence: CASSSSTRQGAQPQHF. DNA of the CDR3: TGTGCCAGCAGTTCCTCTACCAGACAGGGGGCCCAGCCCCAGCATTTT.